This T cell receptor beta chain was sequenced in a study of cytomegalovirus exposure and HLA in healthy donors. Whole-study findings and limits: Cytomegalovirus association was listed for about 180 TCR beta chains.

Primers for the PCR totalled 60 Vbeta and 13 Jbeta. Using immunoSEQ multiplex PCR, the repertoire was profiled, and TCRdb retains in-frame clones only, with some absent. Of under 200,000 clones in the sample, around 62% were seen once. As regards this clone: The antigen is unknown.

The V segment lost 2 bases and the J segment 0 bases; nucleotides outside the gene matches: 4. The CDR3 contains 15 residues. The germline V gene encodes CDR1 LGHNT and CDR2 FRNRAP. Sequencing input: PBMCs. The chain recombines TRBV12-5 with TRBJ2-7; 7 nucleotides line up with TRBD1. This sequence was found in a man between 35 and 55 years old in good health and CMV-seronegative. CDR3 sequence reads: CASGLIGTVSYEQYF. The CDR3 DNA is TGTGCTAGTGGTTTGATAGGGACAGTCTCCTACGAGCAGTACTTC.